This is a list of T cell receptor beta chains from one sample in a study of patients and donors after allogeneic stem cell transplantation. TCRdb reprocessed the RT-PCR reads via MiXCR and lists one record per CDR3 protein. The table has hundreds of thousands of distinct CDR3 sequences, 16% seen once. Sequenced sample: blood, either unsorted or a sorted T cell fraction (not recorded which). The receptor set was obtained from a human donor who was either an allogeneic HSCT recipient or a stem cell or donor lymphocyte infusion donor (not recorded which). It is not recorded whose cells these are; they may come from a transplant donor. Both conserved end residues are part of each CDR3. The D gene is left open where the match is weak.

CDR3 length: 15
J gene: TRBJ2-3
D gene: TRBD2
V gene: TRBV5-1
CDR3 protein: CASSLGSGGPDTQYF

CDR3 length: 17
J gene: TRBJ2-7
D gene: NA
V gene: TRBV20-1
CDR3 protein: CSAREGEGRPVPYEQYF

CDR3 length: 15
J gene: TRBJ2-6
D gene: NA
V gene: TRBV6-2/TRBV6-3
CDR3 protein: CASSYSEAGANVLTF

CDR3 length: 13
J gene: TRBJ2-7
D gene: NA
V gene: TRBV7-9
CDR3 protein: CASRPQSSYEQYF

CDR3 length: 14
J gene: TRBJ2-5
D gene: NA
V gene: TRBV9
CDR3 protein: CASSVGGIQETQYF

CDR3 length: 13
J gene: TRBJ2-1
D gene: NA
V gene: TRBV15
CDR3 protein: CATSRDRARDEFF

CDR3 length: 13
J gene: TRBJ1-1
D gene: NA
V gene: TRBV7-2
CDR3 protein: CASSDDFYTEAFF

CDR3 length: 18
J gene: TRBJ2-2
D gene: TRBD1
V gene: TRBV5-1
CDR3 protein: CASRKGQGRAWDTGELFF

CDR3 length: 15
J gene: TRBJ1-5
D gene: NA
V gene: TRBV18
CDR3 protein: CASSPLPSSNQPQHF

CDR3 length: 14
J gene: TRBJ2-1
D gene: NA
V gene: TRBV7-8
CDR3 protein: CATLQGALPNEQFF

CDR3 length: 17
J gene: TRBJ2-1
D gene: TRBD1
V gene: TRBV4-3
CDR3 protein: CASSQDPHRGLNNEQFF

CDR3 length: 13
J gene: TRBJ1-5
D gene: NA
V gene: TRBV5-5
CDR3 protein: CASSFSLNQPQHF

CDR3 length: 15
J gene: TRBJ1-2
D gene: NA
V gene: TRBV12-3/TRBV12-4
CDR3 protein: CASSLEYDGGFGYTF

CDR3 length: 15
J gene: TRBJ2-2
D gene: NA
V gene: TRBV12-3/TRBV12-4
CDR3 protein: CASSLDRKNTGELFF

CDR3 length: 16
J gene: TRBJ2-5
D gene: NA
V gene: TRBV4-3
CDR3 protein: CASSQAIPGGKETQYF

CDR3 length: 13
J gene: TRBJ2-4
D gene: TRBD1
V gene: TRBV12-3/TRBV12-4
CDR3 protein: CASSTRDRDIQYF

CDR3 length: 12
J gene: TRBJ1-1
D gene: NA
V gene: TRBV20-1
CDR3 protein: CSATTTNTEAFF

CDR3 length: 14
J gene: TRBJ1-1
D gene: TRBD1
V gene: TRBV10-3
CDR3 protein: CATLGQGAVTEAFF

CDR3 length: 13
J gene: TRBJ2-3
D gene: TRBD2
V gene: TRBV12-3/TRBV12-4
CDR3 protein: CATHRGVADTQYF

CDR3 length: 14
J gene: TRBJ1-2
D gene: NA
V gene: TRBV12-3/TRBV12-4
CDR3 protein: CASSPRTSNYGYTF

CDR3 length: 15
J gene: TRBJ1-1
D gene: NA
V gene: TRBV15
CDR3 protein: CATSRNRAVNTEAFF

CDR3 length: 17
J gene: TRBJ1-5
D gene: TRBD1
V gene: TRBV7-9
CDR3 protein: CASSPGTDIRGNQPQHF

CDR3 length: 16
J gene: TRBJ2-1
D gene: NA
V gene: TRBV7-8
CDR3 protein: CASSASSSTPNNEQFF

CDR3 length: 13
J gene: TRBJ1-1
D gene: NA
V gene: TRBV29-1
CDR3 protein: CSVSTTVNTEAFF

CDR3 length: 15
J gene: TRBJ1-6
D gene: TRBD1
V gene: TRBV25-1
CDR3 protein: CASSDRTGNNSPLHF

CDR3 length: 16
J gene: TRBJ2-3
D gene: TRBD2
V gene: TRBV6-1
CDR3 protein: CASSRDGLAGTDTQYF

CDR3 length: 13
J gene: TRBJ1-2
D gene: TRBD1
V gene: TRBV20-1
CDR3 protein: CSASPRDRGGYTF

CDR3 length: 19
J gene: TRBJ1-5
D gene: NA
V gene: TRBV7-8
CDR3 protein: CASSSRSLTGNRADQPQHF

CDR3 length: 10
J gene: TRBJ2-3
D gene: NA
V gene: TRBV5-1
CDR3 protein: CASSTDTQYF

CDR3 length: 14
J gene: TRBJ2-2
D gene: NA
V gene: TRBV20-1
CDR3 protein: CSARGSKGSGELFF

CDR3 length: 12
J gene: TRBJ1-2
D gene: NA
V gene: TRBV7-9
CDR3 protein: CASSTAGYGYTF

CDR3 length: 16
J gene: TRBJ2-7
D gene: NA
V gene: TRBV6-5
CDR3 protein: CASSLLGTSFTYEQYF

CDR3 length: 13
J gene: TRBJ2-7
D gene: NA
V gene: TRBV7-9
CDR3 protein: CASSFDAEYEQYF

CDR3 length: 15
J gene: TRBJ2-7
D gene: TRBD1
V gene: TRBV4-1
CDR3 protein: CASSPRDRVGYEQYF

CDR3 length: 13
J gene: TRBJ1-1
D gene: NA
V gene: TRBV29-1
CDR3 protein: CSVVRGVITEAFF

CDR3 length: 14
J gene: TRBJ2-3
D gene: NA
V gene: TRBV30
CDR3 protein: CAWEPSASTDTQYF

CDR3 length: 17
J gene: TRBJ2-2
D gene: TRBD1
V gene: TRBV12-3/TRBV12-4
CDR3 protein: CASSSLERGQHTGELFF

CDR3 length: 13
J gene: TRBJ2-7
D gene: TRBD1
V gene: TRBV5-1
CDR3 protein: CASSWTGQPEQYF

CDR3 length: 14
J gene: TRBJ2-7
D gene: TRBD1
V gene: TRBV7-6
CDR3 protein: CASSPDRVSYEQYF

CDR3 length: 14
J gene: TRBJ2-7
D gene: NA
V gene: TRBV12-5
CDR3 protein: CASGLGGPSFGQYF

CDR3 length: 18
J gene: TRBJ2-7
D gene: NA
V gene: TRBV6-5
CDR3 protein: CASSYREGEASETYEQYF

CDR3 length: 18
J gene: TRBJ1-1
D gene: TRBD1
V gene: TRBV15
CDR3 protein: CATSRGIKEGAVNTEAFF

CDR3 length: 16
J gene: TRBJ1-5
D gene: TRBD1
V gene: TRBV6-1
CDR3 protein: CASNPGQTLSNQPQHF

CDR3 length: 17
J gene: TRBJ2-6
D gene: TRBD1
V gene: TRBV6-2/TRBV6-3
CDR3 protein: CASSSTVRTGDGNVLTF

CDR3 length: 13
J gene: TRBJ2-7
D gene: TRBD2
V gene: TRBV27
CDR3 protein: CASRAGVGYEQYF

CDR3 length: 18
J gene: TRBJ2-3
D gene: NA
V gene: TRBV5-1
CDR3 protein: CASSTQLTPNSYTDTQYF

CDR3 length: 16
J gene: TRBJ2-7
D gene: TRBD1
V gene: TRBV7-2
CDR3 protein: CASSLTRTGNSYEQYF

CDR3 length: 11
J gene: TRBJ2-3
D gene: NA
V gene: TRBV7-8
CDR3 protein: CASSPERTQYF

CDR3 length: 17
J gene: TRBJ2-4
D gene: TRBD1
V gene: TRBV7-6
CDR3 protein: CASTVTSGQGGKNIQYF

CDR3 length: 17
J gene: TRBJ2-1
D gene: TRBD2
V gene: TRBV9
CDR3 protein: CASSARLAGGRRNEQFF

CDR3 length: 15
J gene: TRBJ2-1
D gene: TRBD2
V gene: TRBV11-2
CDR3 protein: CASTFRGGPYNEQFF

CDR3 length: 16
J gene: TRBJ1-1
D gene: TRBD1
V gene: TRBV7-2
CDR3 protein: CASSLRTGRSNTEAFF

CDR3 length: 15
J gene: TRBJ2-1
D gene: TRBD2
V gene: TRBV7-6
CDR3 protein: CASSLGTRIDNEQFF

CDR3 length: 14
J gene: TRBJ2-1
D gene: NA
V gene: TRBV29-1
CDR3 protein: CSVCPRSTYNEQFF